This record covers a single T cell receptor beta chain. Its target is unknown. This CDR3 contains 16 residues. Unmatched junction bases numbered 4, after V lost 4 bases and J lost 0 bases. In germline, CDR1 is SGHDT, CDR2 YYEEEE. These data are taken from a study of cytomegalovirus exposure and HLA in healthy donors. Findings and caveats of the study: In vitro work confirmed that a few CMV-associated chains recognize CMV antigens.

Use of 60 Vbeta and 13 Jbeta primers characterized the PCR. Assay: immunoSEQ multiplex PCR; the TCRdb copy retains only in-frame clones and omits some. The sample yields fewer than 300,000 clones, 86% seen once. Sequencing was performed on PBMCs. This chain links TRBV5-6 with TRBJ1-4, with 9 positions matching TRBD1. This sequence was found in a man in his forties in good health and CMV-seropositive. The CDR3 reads CASSAGTGTTNEKLFF. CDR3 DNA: TGTGCCAGCAGCGCAGGGACAGGGACAACTAATGAAAAACTGTTTTTT.